The 16 T cell receptor beta chains presented below share a single source sample, sequenced in a study of OX40 agonist ivuxolimab in advanced cancers. Assay: immunoSEQ multiplex PCR; the TCRdb copy retains only in-frame clones and omits some. The table shows some 70,000 clones, with roughly 88% occurring only once. The material sequenced was CD4+ or CD8+ T cells sorted from blood, taken in a trial of the OX40 agonist ivuxolimab. The receptors shown here come from an adult with an advanced solid tumor such as melanoma, head and neck, liver or kidney cancer.

In nucleotides, the CDR3 is TGTGCCACCCTCGGACGGGAGTCGGACACCATATATTTT. Translated: CATLGRESDTIYF. The gene calls are TRBV5-4 and TRBJ1-3; no firm D call. Trimming stripped 9 bases from V and 8 bases from J, with 18 bases between. The CDR3 is 13 amino acids. CDR1 is SGHNT, CDR2 YYREEE, per germline (reference sequence).

The rearrangement links TRBV18 to TRBJ1-3, with TRBD1 as a possible D gene (6 bases). The CDR3 is 16 amino acids. V was clipped by 0 bases and J by 4 bases, with 13 bases between them. Germline CDR1 KGHSH, CDR2 LQKENI. This chain's CDR3 is CASSPPLGATGNTIYF. The DNA of the CDR3 is TGTGCCAGCTCACCACCGCTGGGGGCGACGGGAAACACCATATATTTT. Supplemented by reference TRBV18 and TRBJ1-3, the full variable domain reads NAGVMQNPRHLVRRRGQEARLRCSPMKGHSHVYWYRQLPEEGLKFMVYLQKENIIDESGMPKERFSAEFPKEGPSILRIQQVVRGDSAAYFCASSPPLGATGNTIYFGEGSWLTVV.

The chain couples TRBV6-1 to TRBJ1-4; unclear D gene. The V gene lost 2 bases and the J gene lost 5 bases, with 12 bases spanning the gap. The CDR3 extends over 15 amino acids. Per germline, CDR1 MNHNS and CDR2 SASEGT. The CDR3 reads CASSERRNRNEKLFF. The CDR3 DNA follows: TGTGCCAGCAGTGAACGGAGGAACAGAAATGAAAAACTGTTTTTT.

The count of this clone is one. This sequence joins TRBV7-2 and TRBJ2-1, with TRBD2 matching over 7 bases. The germline CDR1 and CDR2 sequences are SGHTA and FQGNSA. The J segment lost 7 bases and the V segment lost 2 bases, leaving 8 bases of the junction unmatched. The CDR3 loop spans 15 amino acids. CDR3: CASSLTGGRGNEQFF. The CDR3 DNA reads as TGTGCCAGCAGCTTAACGGGAGGCCGGGGAAATGAGCAGTTCTTC.

V and J are TRBV19 and TRBJ1-5; 8 nucleotides align to TRBD1. CDR1 is LNHDA and CDR2 is SQIVND in the germline V gene (reference sequence). The CDR3 spans 16 residues. J gave up 0 bases and V 4 bases, and 5 bases lay outside the gene matches. DNA of the CDR3: TGTGCCAGTAGTAGCGGGACAGGTAATAGCAATCAGCCCCAGCATTTT. Amino acids: CASSSGTGNSNQPQHF.

V is TRBV9 and J is TRBJ2-6; 7 bases map to TRBD2. The CDR3 runs to 22 residues. Germline values: CDR1 SGDLS, CDR2 YYNGEE. Trimming took 0 bases from V and 3 from J; bases not matched to a gene: 21. The DNA of the CDR3 is TGTGCCAGCAGCGTAGATATAGGGGAGAAGCGGGGAGTAGGGGTTGGGGCCAACGTCCTGACTTTC. This translates into CASSVDIGEKRGVGVGANVLTF.

Regarding this clone: The same CDR3 arises from other DNA sequences in this sample as well. The V call is TRBV28, the J call TRBJ2-7, with D unclear. This CDR3 is built from 11 residues. Trimming shortened V by 3 bases and J by 6 bases, and 6 bases separated the two germline ends. Germline V gives CDR1 MDHEN, CDR2 SYDVKM. CDR3 in amino acids: CASSFEREQYF. CDR3 DNA sequence: TGTGCCAGCAGTTTTGAACGCGAGCAGTACTTC.

This clone was seen a few times. The gene calls are TRBV28 and TRBJ2-7, with D uncertain. This CDR3 is 12 amino acids long. Germline V lookup: CDR1 MDHEN, CDR2 SYDVKM. V dropped 4 bases and J dropped 4 bases, with 8 bases sitting between them. The CDR3 DNA follows: TGTGCCAGCAGTTCGTCCCCATACGAGCAGTACTTC. It specifies CASSSSPYEQYF.

This clone has just one count. The V call is TRBV27, the J call TRBJ2-7; D possibly corresponds to TRBD1 (5 bases). The CDR3 runs 14 residues. The germline gives CDR1 MNHEY, CDR2 SMNVEV (reference sequence). V was pared by 2 bases and J by 1 base, with 9 bases between. CDR3 sequence (DNA): TGTGCCAGCAGTTTAGTAGGGGCATCCTACGAGCAGTACTTC. It yields the protein CASSLVGASYEQYF.

The chain couples TRBV6-5 to TRBJ1-2; 9 nucleotides agree with TRBD1. After removal of 6 bases from V and 8 bases from J, the junction contained 7 bases not matched to a gene. The CDR3 is made up of 13 amino acids. Per germline, CDR1 MNHEY and CDR2 SVGAGI. The CDR3 sequence is CASSRTGGEGYTF. The CDR3 DNA reads TGTGCCAGCAGCCGAACAGGGGGCGAAGGCTACACCTTC.

J is TRBJ2-7 and V is TRBV14, with D possibly being TRBD1 (5 bases). Germline CDR1 and CDR2: SGHDN and FVKESK. This CDR3 has 13 residues. V was pared by 1 base and J by 4 bases, with 8 bases between. CDR3 protein: CASSQAQGYEQYF. The CDR3 nucleotides are TGTGCCAGCAGCCAAGCCCAGGGATACGAGCAGTACTTC.

V and J are TRBV10-3 and TRBJ1-2, with TRBD1 identical over 7 bases. Germline V gene sequence: CDR1 ENHRY, CDR2 SYGVKD. Trimming removed 7 bases from V and 0 bases from J; junction bases left unmatched: 5. This CDR3 region has 14 residues. The CDR3, as DNA: TGTGCCATCAATGGCAGGGGGACTAACTATGGCTACACCTTC. Translation gives CAINGRGTNYGYTF.

The chain recombines TRBV2 with TRBJ2-1; possible D gene TRBD2, 5 bases. The V and J ends lost 3 bases and 1 base respectively, with 10 bases between them. Germline loops: CDR1 SNHLY, CDR2 FYNNEI. CDR3 length: 15 residues. For the CDR3, the DNA is TGTGCCAGCAGTGACTTGAGCGGTTCCTACAATGAGCAGTTCTTC. This gives the protein CASSDLSGSYNEQFF.

The V gene is TRBV25-1, the J gene TRBJ2-5; TRBD1 might be the D (6 bases). This CDR3 region has 13 residues. V gave up 6 bases and J gave up 2 bases, with 10 bases separating them. Germline V gene lookup returns CDR1 MGHDK and CDR2 SYGVNS. DNA for the CDR3: TGTGCCAGCAGCCCGACAGGTCAAGAGACCCAGTACTTC. Protein product: CASSPTGQETQYF.

The J gene is TRBJ2-7, the V gene TRBV2, with TRBD2 identical over 8 bases. V was clipped by 6 bases and J by 9 bases; unmatched bases: 10. The CDR3 length is 13 residues. Germline lookup yields CDR1 SNHLY and CDR2 FYNNEI. The CDR3: CASRYGSGAGQYF. The CDR3 nucleotides are TGTGCCAGCAGGTACGGTAGCGGGGCCGGGCAGTACTTC. The full variable domain, with the rest looked up from reference TRBV2 and TRBJ2-7, is EPEVTQTPSHQVTQMGQEVILRCVPISNHLYFYWYRQILGQKVEFLVSFYNNEISEKSEIFDDQFSVERPDGSNFTLKIRSTKLEDSAMYFCASRYGSGAGQYFGPGTRLTVT.

The V and J genes are TRBV15 and TRBJ1-2, with 9 bases fitting TRBD1. CDR1 is LNHNV and CDR2 is YYDKDF in the germline V gene (reference sequence). V lost 0 bases to trimming and J lost 4 bases; unmatched junction nucleotides: 9. CDR3 length equals 17 residues. CDR3 in amino acids: CATSREYVRTGVYGYTF. Here the CDR3 DNA reads TGTGCCACCAGCAGAGAGTATGTCCGGACAGGGGTCTATGGCTACACCTTC.